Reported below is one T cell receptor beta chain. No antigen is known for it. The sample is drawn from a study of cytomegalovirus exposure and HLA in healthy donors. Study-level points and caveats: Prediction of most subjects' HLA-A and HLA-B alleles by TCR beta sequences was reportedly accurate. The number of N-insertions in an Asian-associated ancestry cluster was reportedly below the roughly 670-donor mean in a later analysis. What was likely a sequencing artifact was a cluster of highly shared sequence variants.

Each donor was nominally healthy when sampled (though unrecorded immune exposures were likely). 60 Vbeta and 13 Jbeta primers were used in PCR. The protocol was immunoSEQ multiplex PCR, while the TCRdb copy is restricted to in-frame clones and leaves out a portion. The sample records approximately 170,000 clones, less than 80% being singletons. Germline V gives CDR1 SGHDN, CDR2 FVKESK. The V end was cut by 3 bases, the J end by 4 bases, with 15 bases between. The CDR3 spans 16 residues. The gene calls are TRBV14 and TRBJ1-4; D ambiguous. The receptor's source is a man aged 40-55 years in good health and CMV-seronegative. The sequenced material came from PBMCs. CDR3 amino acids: CASSQLRTGYNEKLFF. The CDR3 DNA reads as TGTGCCAGCAGCCAGCTCAGGACGGGATATAATGAAAAACTGTTTTTT.